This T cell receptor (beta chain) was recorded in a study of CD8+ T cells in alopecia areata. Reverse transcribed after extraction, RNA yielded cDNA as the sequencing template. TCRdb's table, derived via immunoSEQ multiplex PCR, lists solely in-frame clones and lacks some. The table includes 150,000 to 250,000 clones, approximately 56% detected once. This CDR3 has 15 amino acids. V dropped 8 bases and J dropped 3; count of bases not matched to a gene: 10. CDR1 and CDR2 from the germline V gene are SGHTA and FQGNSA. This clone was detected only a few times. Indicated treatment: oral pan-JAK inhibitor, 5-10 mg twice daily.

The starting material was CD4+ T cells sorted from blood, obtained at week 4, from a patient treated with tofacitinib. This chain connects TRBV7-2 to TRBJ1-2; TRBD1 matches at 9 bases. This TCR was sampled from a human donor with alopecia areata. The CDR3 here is CASLVGTGFYYGYTF. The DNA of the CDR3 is TGTGCCAGCCTTGTCGGGACAGGGTTCTACTATGGCTACACCTTC.